This is a list of T cell receptor beta chains from one sample in a study of blood T cell repertoires in COVID-19. TCRdb's copy holds only in-frame clones and misses some; the assay was immunoSEQ multiplex PCR. Of about 480,000 clones in the sample, approximately 88% were seen once. Material for sequencing was peripheral blood. The source of these receptors is a woman between 50 and 59 years old with COVID-19, enrolled during active disease. Both conserved end residues are part of each CDR3. D genes are given only for firm matches. Size is omitted from some rows. Given values are once, few, many or a class for expanded clones.

clone_size,v_call,d_call,j_call,cdr3_aa,cdr3_nt
once,TRBV12-5,TRBD1,TRBJ1-1,CASGLVYRGGLINGQNTEAFF,TGTGCTAGTGGTTTGGTATACAGGGGCGGCTTAATTAATGGGCAGAACACTGAAGCTTTCTTT
-,TRBV24-1,TRBD1,TRBJ1-5,CATAGTADQPQHF,TGTGCCACCGCCGGGACAGCGGATCAGCCCCAGCATTTT
-,TRBV6-1,-,TRBJ2-7,CASSEPGHAGYEQYF,TGTGCCAGCAGTGAACCGGGACACGCAGGCTACGAGCAGTACTTC
-,TRBV28,-,TRBJ2-3,CASSGNRGARGDTQYF,TGTGCCAGCAGTGGAAACCGGGGGGCGCGGGGAGATACGCAGTATTTT
-,TRBV3-1/TRBV3-2,-,TRBJ2-1,CASSQDHRASQFF,TGTGCCAGCAGCCAAGACCACAGGGCAAGTCAGTTCTTC
-,TRBV4-2,-,TRBJ1-2,CASSQDIMQGYGYTF,TGTGCCAGCAGCCAAGATATTATGCAGGGGTATGGCTACACCTTC
-,TRBV6-6,TRBD2,TRBJ2-5,CASSFYSSGGRTQYF,TGTGCCAGCAGTTTTTATTCTAGCGGGGGAAGGACCCAGTACTTC
-,TRBV18,-,TRBJ2-5,CASSPGRRGETQYF,TGTGCCAGCTCACCGGGCCGGAGAGGGGAGACCCAGTACTTC
-,TRBV6-4,-,TRBJ2-1,CAKRRTNNEQFF,TGTGCCAAGAGACGGACAAACAATGAGCAGTTCTTC
-,TRBV5-5,-,TRBJ2-5,CASIKTGGAETQYF,TGTGCCAGCATCAAGACTGGAGGCGCGGAGACCCAGTACTTC